This T cell receptor beta chain was sequenced for a study of technical replicates of blood from several donors. V shed 7 bases, J shed 4 bases, and the junction held 11 bases outside the gene matches. Per germline, CDR1 LNHDA and CDR2 SQIVND (reference sequence). This CDR3 contains 15 residues. Data came from immunoSEQ multiplex PCR; TCRdb stores just in-frame clones and leaves some out. Among 51,000 or so clones listed, approximately 90% were seen once. The clonotype originates from a human donor in good health. Some clones in this sample may be carry-over from other donors' samples. Sequencing was done on a sample of PBMCs. V gene TRBV19 combines with J gene TRBJ1-1; 8 nucleotides align to TRBD1. The CDR3 sequence: CASKRGGQGITEAFF. CDR3 coding DNA: TGTGCCAGTAAGAGGGGAGGACAGGGAATCACTGAAGCTTTCTTT.